Included here is one TCR beta chain sequence, with context. This specimen comes from a study of blood T cell repertoires in COVID-19. The wider study: Researchers got acute and convalescent COVID-19 samples from the United States, Italy and Spain. From T cells, B-cell-depleted T cells, or PBMCs came the material, which was cDNA or gDNA.

In the original processing: Reference gene primer amplification yielded estimated nucleated cell counts. Only in-frame clones appear in the TCRdb table, and some are missing; sequencing was by immunoSEQ multiplex PCR. V and J calls plus clone size are reproduced from that table; the DNA served to infer D and trimming. There are about 180,000 clones in the sample; roughly 77% occur only once, and approximately 6.2% lies in the top ten. Trimming cost V 2 bases and J 3 bases, with 10 bases left between them. Germline V gene data show CDR1 as MNHEY and CDR2 as SVGAGI. The CDR3 contains 14 residues. This chain connects TRBV6-5 to TRBJ1-2; no clear D gene. What was sequenced was peripheral blood. The receptor comes from a man between 65 and 85 years old with active or convalescent COVID-19. CDR3 amino acids: CASSYDRQDYGYTF. Written as DNA, the CDR3 is TGTGCCAGCAGTTACGATAGGCAGGACTATGGCTACACCTTC.